The 5 T cell receptor beta chains reported below all come from one sample, sequenced in a study of T cell responses to AZD1222 COVID-19 vaccine. This table comes from immunoSEQ multiplex PCR, and its TCRdb copy is limited to in-frame clones, with some not included. Of 95,000 to 150,000 clones listed, around nine tenths are singletons. Source: peripheral blood, taken on day 0 of AZD1222 vaccination. The receptors originated from an adult in good health.

This chain joins TRBV7-2 and TRBJ1-2, with TRBD1 identical over 7 bases. The V and J ends lost 2 bases and 4 bases, in that order; junction bases with no gene match: 13. Germline CDR1 SGHTA, CDR2 FQGNSA. The CDR3 is 17 amino acids. In nucleotides, the CDR3 is TGTGCCAGCAGCTTAAATTCTGGGGACAGCAAGTTCTATGGCTACACCTTC. This codes for CASSLNSGDSKFYGYTF. The variable domain in full, completed from reference TRBV7-2 and TRBJ1-2, reads GAGVSQSPSNKVTEKGKDVELRCDPISGHTALYWYRQSLGQGLEFLIYFQGNSAPDKSGLPSDRFSAERTGGSVSTLTIQRTQQEDSAVYLCASSLNSGDSKFYGYTFGSGTRLTVV.

The chain uses TRBV3-1 (or the pseudogene TRBV3-2) and TRBJ1-1, with D perhaps matching TRBD1 (5 bases). The CDR3 length is 16 residues. The germline V and J ends were trimmed by 5 bases and 3 bases, with 19 bases remaining between them. Germline V gene data show CDR1 as LGHDT and CDR2 as YNNKEL (reference sequence). In DNA form, the CDR3 reads TGTGCCAGCAGCACGAGCCGGACGCCACAGGACACTGAAGCTTTCTTT. It specifies CASSTSRTPQDTEAFF.

The chain links TRBV7-9 to TRBJ2-7; weak D call: TRBD2 (5 bases). The germline V and J ends were trimmed by 5 bases and 0 bases, with 23 bases remaining between them. Germline CDR1 reads SEHNR; CDR2 reads FQNEAQ (reference sequence). The CDR3 is 18 amino acids. The chain's CDR3 is CASSLLGVSGKPSYEQYF. CDR3 DNA: TGTGCCAGCAGCCTCCTTGGGGTCAGCGGAAAGCCCTCCTACGAGCAGTACTTC.

The chain combines TRBV2 with TRBJ2-7, with a tentative D call TRBD1 (6 bases). The CDR3 covers 13 residues. Deletions cut 5 bases from V and 1 base from J, with 9 bases between. Germline-derived CDR1 and CDR2 are SNHLY and FYNNEI. CDR3 in DNA: TGTGCCAGCAGTACCGACAGGTCCTACGAGCAGTACTTC. The encoded protein is CASSTDRSYEQYF.

V and J are TRBV15 and TRBJ2-2, with D hard to call. This CDR3 is 12 amino acids long. Germline V gives CDR1 LNHNV, CDR2 YYDKDF (reference sequence). The V gene lost 0 bases and the J gene lost 7 bases, with 3 bases spanning the gap. The CDR3, as DNA: TGTGCCACCAGCAGAGATGACGGGGAGCTGTTTTTT. Its translation is CATSRDDGELFF.